This TCR beta chain was sequenced during a study of blood T cell repertoires in COVID-19. Study-wide context: Italy, Spain and the United States were the sources of the convalescent and acute COVID-19 samples.

This CDR3 region has 12 residues. Between the trimmed V and J ends, which lost 6 bases and 8 bases, there was a span of 13 bases. Looked up from germline, CDR1 is ENHRY and CDR2 is SYGVKD. Seattle enrolled patients during active infection and tracked them longitudinally. Per the study methods: Amplification of reference gene primers was used by the study to estimate nucleated cell counts. Here immunoSEQ multiplex PCR was the method, and the copy in TCRdb shows in-frame clones only, minus some. V and J calls and clone size come straight from that table; D and trimming were deduced from the DNA. The sample gives 180,000 or so clones, 75% to 90% of which show up once; roughly 7.2% is in the top ten.

The sample taken for sequencing was peripheral blood. The chain combines TRBV10-3 with TRBJ1-1; a possible D gene is TRBD1 (5 bases). The TCR was taken from a woman in her thirties or forties with COVID-19, enrolled during active disease. In nucleotides, the CDR3 is TGTGCCATCAGGTCGGTGGGACTGGAAGCTTTCTTT. Translating it yields CAIRSVGLEAFF.